What follows are 32 T cell receptor beta chains derived from one specimen sequenced in a study of T cell repertoires in cytomegalovirus infection. These receptors lack a known antigen. TCRdb reprocessed the reads via MiXCR and lists one record per CDR3 protein. The table includes roughly 920,000 distinct CDR3 sequences, more than 25% detected once. Specimen: cultured CD8+ T cells from PBMCs, collected from culture after CMV antigen stimulation. Receptors were obtained from a human donor in good health (CMV status not recorded). Some clones in this sample may be carry-over from other donors' samples.

The J gene is TRBJ2-1, the V gene TRBV12-3 or TRBV12-4; D is possibly TRBD1 or TRBD2 (5 bases each). Between the trimmed V and J ends, which lost 1 base and 8 bases, there was a span of 12 bases. This CDR3 is 14 amino acids long. The CDR3 bases are TGTGCCAGCAGTTTAGTTGGGGGTACGTATGAGCAGTTCTTC. Its protein is CASSLVGGTYEQFF.

This clonotype has only a few counts. The chain couples TRBV11-2 to TRBJ1-1; 10 bases line up with TRBD1. The germline V gene encodes CDR1 SGHAT and CDR2 FQNNGV. V was pared by 4 bases and J by 4 bases, with 9 bases of the junction left unmatched. The CDR3 runs to 16 residues. CDR3 in amino acids: CASSSRTGQGITEAFF. Written as DNA, the CDR3 is TGTGCCAGCAGCTCGAGGACGGGACAGGGGATCACTGAAGCTTTCTTT.

This clonotype has a count of ten or more. The V call is TRBV7-9, the J call TRBJ2-7, with 9 bases fitting TRBD1. The germline gives CDR1 SEHNR, CDR2 FQNEAQ (reference sequence). The V and J ends lost 5 bases and 4 bases, in that order; junction bases with no gene match: 9. CDR3 size: 15 residues. In nucleotides, the CDR3 is TGTGCCAGCAGCGCGGACAGGGGAAGGGATTACGAGCAGTACGTC. It is translated as CASSADRGRDYEQYV.

This clonotype has more than one count but fewer than ten. V is TRBV7-2 and J is TRBJ2-4, with 13 bases lining up with TRBD2. Germline V CDR1 and CDR2: SGHTA, FQGNSA. Trimming at V came to 5 bases and at J to 9 bases, leaving 7 bases not matched to a gene. The CDR3 runs to 15 residues. The CDR3 reads CASSHTSGGEGIQYF. DNA for the CDR3: TGTGCCAGCAGCCACACTAGCGGGGGGGAGGGCATTCAGTACTTC.

The chain joins TRBV28 to TRBJ2-1; 12 nucleotides line up with TRBD2. There are 18 residues in the CDR3. The ends lost 6 bases at V and 0 bases at J; junction bases unmatched: 9. The germline gives CDR1 MDHEN, CDR2 SYDVKM. The CDR3 DNA reads as TGTGCCAGCAGCCGCCCGACTAGCGGGGGCCCCTCCTACAATGAGCAGTTCTTC. This translates into CASSRPTSGGPSYNEQFF.

The V call is TRBV7-9, the J call TRBJ2-7; 9 nucleotides match TRBD1. Germline CDR1 and CDR2: SEHNR and FQNEAQ (reference sequence). With V trimmed by 2 bases and J by 6 bases, 14 bases remained unmatched. This CDR3 is built from 17 residues. This CDR3 is CASSLNDVTGGVGEQYF. CDR3 DNA sequence: TGTGCCAGCAGCTTAAACGACGTTACAGGGGGCGTCGGCGAGCAGTACTTC. The complete variable domain, with remaining parts taken from reference TRBV7-9 and TRBJ2-7, reads DTGVSQNPRHKITKRGQNVTFRCDPISEHNRLYWYRQTLGQGPEFLTYFQNEAQLEKSRLLSDRFSAERPKGSFSTLEIQRTEQGDSAMYLCASSLNDVTGGVGEQYFGPGTRLTVT.

This chain uses TRBV20-1 with TRBJ2-5; 7 bases line up with TRBD1. This CDR3 contains 16 residues. V gave up 8 bases and J gave up 3 bases; unmatched junction bases: 18. In germline, CDR1 is DFQATT, CDR2 SNEGSKA (reference sequence). CDR3 amino acids: CSTLKWGRGSEETQYF. CDR3 bases: TGCAGTACCCTCAAATGGGGCAGGGGGTCAGAAGAGACCCAGTACTTC.

The V gene is TRBV28, the J gene TRBJ2-7; no clear D gene. The germline V and J ends were trimmed by 6 bases and 3 bases, with 6 bases remaining between them. The CDR3 sequence is 11 residues long. The germline V gene has CDR1 MDHEN and CDR2 SYDVKM. The DNA for the CDR3 is TGTGCCAGCAGCCAGAGCTACGAGCAGTACGTC. Protein sequence: CASSQSYEQYV.

The V gene is TRBV7-9, the J gene TRBJ1-5, with D maybe TRBD1 (6 bases). Trimming cost V 2 bases and J 6 bases, with 11 bases left between them. From germline, CDR1 is SEHNR and CDR2 FQNEAQ (reference sequence). This CDR3 comprises 14 residues. This CDR3 is CASSLSGALQPQHF. In nucleotides, the CDR3 is TGTGCCAGCAGCTTATCGGGGGCCCTTCAGCCCCAGCATTTT.

This chain joins TRBV9 and TRBJ2-3; 10 bases agree with TRBD2. This CDR3 has 16 residues. CDR1 is SGDLS and CDR2 is YYNGEE in the germline V gene. Trimming cost V 2 bases and J 2 bases; bases outside gene matches: 5. The CDR3 nucleotides read TGTGCCAGCAGCGTGAGGAGCGGGGGGGCCACAGATACGCAGTATTTT. Its protein product is CASSVRSGGATDTQYF.

This clonotype was found once. The V gene is TRBV5-4, the J gene TRBJ1-2; no clear D gene. Per germline, CDR1 SGHNT and CDR2 YYREEE (reference sequence). This CDR3 is 17 amino acids long. The V end lost 2 bases, the J end lost 1 base, and 18 bases lay between the germline ends. This CDR3 reads CASSLSRGFQSNYGYTF. The CDR3, as DNA: TGTGCCAGCAGCTTAAGTCGAGGGTTTCAGAGTAACTATGGCTACACCTTC.

A word on this clonotype: The junction departs from germline at one end; a sequencing error may be responsible. V and J are TRBV7-6 and TRBJ2-1, with 8 bases that match TRBD2. Germline CDR1 reads SGHVS; CDR2 reads FNYEAQ. This CDR3 has 18 amino acids. The CDR3 coding sequence is TGTGTCAGCAGCCGACCTCCGGACGGGACTAGCTCCTACAATGAGCAGTTCTTC. Translated, it gives CVSSRPPDGTSSYNEQFF.

This chain's CDR3 is CASSVLGLAGGTDTGELFF. The CDR3 DNA sequence: TGTGCCAGCAGCGTTCTAGGACTAGCGGGGGGTACGGACACCGGGGAGCTGTTTTTT. The V and J genes are TRBV2 and TRBJ2-2, with 14 positions matching TRBD2. This CDR3 region has 19 residues. Germline-derived CDR1 and CDR2 are SNHLY and FYNNEI. The J segment lost 3 bases and the V segment lost 6 bases, leaving 12 bases of the junction unmatched.

The chain recombines TRBV7-4 with TRBJ2-7; D gene unclear. With 1 base removed from V and 2 bases from J, the gap between germline ends came to 9 bases. Germline V CDR1 and CDR2: SGHVT, SQSDAQ. The CDR3 has 14 amino acids. The CDR3 DNA sequence: TGTGCCAGCAGCTTAGACTATCCCCCCTACGAGCAGTACTTC. As protein: CASSLDYPPYEQYF.

The chain carries TRBV27 and TRBJ2-3, with 11 bases that match TRBD2. V was clipped by 8 bases and J by 5 bases; unmatched bases: 9. The CDR3 sequence is 15 residues long. From germline, CDR1 is MNHEY and CDR2 SMNVEV (reference sequence). The CDR3 DNA is TGTGCCAGCGCAAACGGCGGGACTAGCGGAGATACGCAGTATTTT. Protein product: CASANGGTSGDTQYF.

The V call is TRBV19, the J call TRBJ2-1, with 9 bases matching TRBD2. The CDR3 sequence is 14 residues long. CDR1 and CDR2 (germline): LNHDA, SQIVND (reference sequence). The V and J ends lost 2 bases and 8 bases, in that order; junction bases with no gene match: 4. The CDR3, as DNA: TGTGCCAGTAGTATAAGCGGGGGGATTGATGAGCAGTTCTTC. This gives the protein CASSISGGIDEQFF.

The table lists this clonotype with a few counts. The chain uses TRBV7-9 and TRBJ1-2; D is unresolved. CDR3 length: 15 amino acids. Germline CDR1 SEHNR, CDR2 FQNEAQ (reference sequence). V was pared by 7 bases and J by 5 bases, with 20 bases between. The CDR3 coding sequence is TGTGCCAGCACCCTTACCGGTGCTGGGGATTATGGCTACACCTTC. This translates into CASTLTGAGDYGYTF.

The rearrangement joins TRBV6-2 or TRBV6-3 to TRBJ2-7, with TRBD2 matching over 9 bases. V gave up 9 bases and J gave up 2 bases; unmatched junction bases: 8. The CDR3 runs 14 residues. Germline values: CDR1 MNHEY, CDR2 SVGEGT. CDR3 in DNA: TGTGCCAGGCTTAGCGGGGGACTCGCCTACGAGCAGTACTTC. As protein: CARLSGGLAYEQYF.

This clonotype turned up a few times. The chain joins TRBV28 to TRBJ2-2; D may be TRBD1 or TRBD2 (5 bases each). Trimming removed 7 bases at V and 7 bases at J, with 22 bases between. Germline V gene sequence: CDR1 MDHEN, CDR2 SYDVKM. The CDR3 is made up of 16 amino acids. The CDR3 region is CASIASGPTKRGELFF. The CDR3 bases are TGTGCCAGCATCGCCTCGGGACCTACGAAACGCGGGGAGCTGTTTTTT. Combining the CDR3 with reference TRBV28 and TRBJ2-2 gives the whole variable domain DVKVTQSSRYLVKRTGEKVFLECVQDMDHENMFWYRQDPGLGLRLIYFSYDVKMKEKGDIPEGYSVSREKKERFSLILESASTNQTSMYLCASIASGPTKRGELFFGEGSRLTVL.

This clonotype has more than one count but fewer than ten. The chain employs TRBV10-3 and TRBJ1-1; TRBD1 is a possible D gene (5 bases). This CDR3 region has 13 residues. Trimming removed 4 bases from V and 6 bases from J, with 12 bases in between. CDR1 and CDR2 (germline): ENHRY, SYGVKD. CDR3 amino acids: CAISVSGDAEAFF. In DNA, the CDR3 is TGTGCCATCAGTGTTTCGGGGGACGCTGAAGCTTTCTTT.

This clonotype was seen a handful of times. This chain links TRBV7-2 with TRBJ2-1; 7 bases align to TRBD2. The ends lost 3 bases at V and 2 bases at J; junction bases unmatched: 7. Germline V gene lookup returns CDR1 SGHTA and CDR2 FQGNSA. The CDR3 has 16 residues. The CDR3 reads CASSFGRTRPYNEQFF. CDR3 DNA sequence: TGTGCCAGCAGCTTTGGCCGGACTAGGCCCTACAATGAGCAGTTCTTC. Looking up the rest from reference TRBV7-2 and TRBJ2-1 gives the full variable domain: GAGVSQSPSNKVTEKGKDVELRCDPISGHTALYWYRQSLGQGLEFLIYFQGNSAPDKSGLPSDRFSAERTGGSVSTLTIQRTQQEDSAVYLCASSFGRTRPYNEQFFGPGTRLTVL.

The chain carries TRBV4-3 and TRBJ1-1; TRBD1 matches 9 bases. The junction had 3 bases not matched to a gene; V was cut back by 3 bases and J by 4 bases. This CDR3 region has 14 residues. Looked up from germline, CDR1 is LGHNA and CDR2 is YSLEER. CDR3 sequence reads: CASSHPGQGTEAFF. CDR3 bases: TGCGCCAGCAGCCACCCGGGACAGGGCACTGAAGCTTTCTTT.

The rearrangement links TRBV5-5 to TRBJ1-1; D may be TRBD1 (6 bases). Germline V gene lookup returns CDR1 SGHKS and CDR2 YYEKEE (reference sequence). V was clipped by 0 bases and J by 1 base, with 16 bases between them. This CDR3 spans 17 amino acids. CDR3: CASSLAPLNRENTEAFF. DNA of the CDR3: TGTGCCAGCAGCTTGGCCCCCCTTAACAGGGAGAACACTGAAGCTTTCTTT.

This clonotype was observed a few times. The chain carries TRBV19 and TRBJ2-1, with 8 positions matching TRBD1. Germline trimming cut 1 base from V and 9 bases from J; bases unmatched to any gene: 5. The CDR3 is 14 residues long. Germline lookup yields CDR1 LNHDA and CDR2 SQIVND (reference sequence). The CDR3 nucleotides are TGTGCCAGTAGTATAGGGACAGGGTCGGGTGAGCAGTTCTTC. Residues: CASSIGTGSGEQFF.

The chain couples TRBV6-6 to TRBJ2-2; D gene ambiguous. The CDR3 length is 10 residues. CDR1 is MNHNY, CDR2 SVGAGI, per germline (reference sequence). The germline V and J ends were trimmed by 5 bases and 11 bases, with 6 bases remaining between them. The CDR3 is CASSGRELFF. CDR3 nucleotides: TGTGCCAGCAGTGGGCGTGAGCTGTTTTTT.

The V gene is TRBV7-9, the J gene TRBJ1-1; D may be TRBD1 (5 bases). The CDR3 length is 13 residues. Trimming stripped 5 bases from V and 5 bases from J, with 12 bases between. Germline CDR1 SEHNR, CDR2 FQNEAQ (reference sequence). CDR3 nucleotides: TGTGCCAGCAGCGACGGGACTCTTACTGAAGCTTTCTTT. Its protein product is CASSDGTLTEAFF.

In this sample, this clonotype turned up many times. V gene TRBV7-8 combines with J gene TRBJ2-3; no reliable D call. V dropped 3 bases and J dropped 6 bases, with 7 bases sitting between them. Germline CDR1 is SGHVS and CDR2 is FQNEAQ. CDR3 length equals 12 residues. CDR3 amino acids: CASSFLSDTQYF. Here the CDR3 DNA reads TGTGCCAGCAGCTTCCTCTCGGATACGCAGTATTTT. Based on the CDR3 plus reference TRBV7-8 and TRBJ2-3, the full variable domain is GAGVSQSPRYKVAKRGQDVALRCDPISGHVSLFWYQQALGQGPEFLTYFQNEAQLDKSGLPSDRFFAERPEGSVSTLKIQRTQQEDSAVYLCASSFLSDTQYFGPGTRLTVL.

J is TRBJ2-7 and V is TRBV7-9, with D tentatively TRBD2 (5 bases). The germline V and J ends were trimmed by 5 bases and 0 bases, with 17 bases remaining between them. CDR3 length: 16 residues. Germline loops: CDR1 SEHNR, CDR2 FQNEAQ (reference sequence). This chain's CDR3 is CASSGKQGRGSYEQYF. CDR3 coding DNA: TGTGCCAGCAGCGGAAAGCAAGGACGGGGCTCCTACGAGCAGTACTTC.

This clonotype came up a few times. CDR3: CASSRGGAGGTEAFF. The CDR3 coding sequence is TGTGCCAGCAGCCGGGGCGGGGCCGGCGGGACTGAAGCTTTCTTT. The gene calls are TRBV7-6 and TRBJ1-1, with a possible D match to TRBD1 (5 bases). V lost 5 bases to trimming and J lost 5 bases, with 18 bases between them. The CDR3 has 15 residues. Germline V gives CDR1 SGHVS, CDR2 FNYEAQ. Drawing the rest from reference TRBV7-6 and TRBJ1-1, the complete variable domain is GAGVSQSPRYKVTKRGQDVALRCDPISGHVSLYWYRQALGQGPEFLTYFNYEAQQDKSGLPNDRFSAERPEGSISTLTIQRTEQRDSAMYRCASSRGGAGGTEAFFGQGTRLTVV.

Note on this clonotype: A much larger clonotype is one base distant, so this may be a read error. This chain uses TRBV7-2 with TRBJ2-1, with D possibly being TRBD1 or TRBD2 (7 bases each). The germline V gene has CDR1 SGHTA and CDR2 FQGNSA. The CDR3 runs 16 residues. The V end was cut by 2 bases, the J end by 7 bases, with 18 bases between. The CDR3 sequence: CASSLPTGRGGNEQFF. The CDR3 DNA is TGTGCCAGCAGCTTACCGACGGGCAGGGGGGGGAATGAGCAGTTCTTC.

This sequence joins TRBV5-6 and TRBJ1-6; maybe TRBD1 (6 bases). Germline assignment: CDR1 SGHDT and CDR2 YYEEEE. There are 17 residues in the CDR3. Trimming removed 3 bases at V and 0 bases at J, with 13 bases between. CDR3: CASSWTVVSSYNSPLHF. In DNA form, the CDR3 reads TGTGCCAGCAGCTGGACAGTTGTAAGCTCCTATAATTCACCCCTCCACTTT.

The genes are TRBV19 and TRBJ1-1; no reliable D call. Per the germline V gene, CDR1 is LNHDA and CDR2 is SQIVND (reference sequence). V was shortened by 6 bases and J by 0 bases, with 8 bases between the two germline ends. CDR3 length: 13 residues. The CDR3 DNA reads as TGTGCCAGTAGACACCACATGAACACTGAAGCTTTCTTT. Amino acid sequence: CASRHHMNTEAFF. The full variable domain, with the rest looked up from reference TRBV19 and TRBJ1-1, is DGGITQSPKYLFRKEGQNVTLSCEQNLNHDAMYWYRQDPGQGLRLIYYSQIVNDFQKGDIAEGYSVSREKKESFPLTVTSAQKNPTAFYLCASRHHMNTEAFFGQGTRLTVV.